The text below deals with one T cell receptor (beta chain). The antigen remains undetermined. The sample originates from a study of high-grade serous ovarian cancer treatment subgroups. Study-wide points: Same-patient tumor repertoires overlapped at roughly 0.1 to 0.79; different patients barely overlapped.

Germline loops: CDR1 MNHEY, CDR2 SVGAGI. The CDR3 totals 16 residues. The junction had 4 bases not matched to a gene; V was cut back by 2 bases and J by 0 bases. Profiling relied on immunoSEQ multiplex PCR, and the TCRdb table lists in-frame clones only, not all of them. Here the sample spans 35,000 to 45,000 clones, 70% to 80% being singletons. Tumor samples were obtained before definitive surgery or chemotherapy. Sequenced sample: tumor tissue. This TCR was recovered from a human donor with high-grade serous ovarian cancer. This rearrangement joins TRBV6-5 to TRBJ2-7; 10 bases are a match to TRBD2. The CDR3 DNA is TGTGCCAGCAGTTACACAGCTAGCGGGAGCTCCTACGAGCAGTACTTC. This translates into CASSYTASGSSYEQYF.